A selection of T cell receptor beta chains follows, all from one sample in a study of T cell repertoires in ileal Crohn's disease. The table came from immunoSEQ multiplex PCR; TCRdb's copy has only in-frame clones and leaves some out. The sample carries around 17,000 clones, less than 65% recorded once. The material sequenced was ileal tissue. The receptor source for this set is an adult with Crohn's disease. Each CDR3 is given with its conserved first and last residue. D genes are given only for firm matches. Rows give clone size only sometimes, using once, few, many, or a class for an expanded clone.

>few|14|TRBV27|-|TRBJ1-2
TGTGCCAGCAGCGACCAGAGGGCCGGGGAGGGCTACACCTTC
CASSDQRAGEGYTF
>-|14|TRBV5-6|TRBD2|TRBJ2-7
TGTGCCAGCACCATCCGCGGGGGAGGCTACGAGCAGTACTTC
CASTIRGGGYEQYF
>-|15|TRBV7-7|TRBD2|TRBJ2-5
TGTGCCAGCACCAAGACTAGCGGGAGCGGGGAGACCCAGTACTTC
CASTKTSGSGETQYF
>-|16|TRBV19|TRBD2|TRBJ2-1
TGTGCCAGTAGTACCGGGACTAGCGTAAGTCACAATGAGCAGTTCTTC
CASSTGTSVSHNEQFF
>few|16|TRBV6-5|-|TRBJ1-6
TGTGCCAGCAGTTTCACGAGGGCAGGGAGGAAATCACCCCTCCACTTT
CASSFTRAGRKSPLHF
>-|13|TRBV19|-|TRBJ2-7
TGTGCCAGTAGTCCTCGGAGGGCGTATGAGCAGTACTTC
CASSPRRAYEQYF
>few|14|TRBV5-1|-|TRBJ1-1
TGCGCCAGCAGCTTGGGGGTACAGGGAATTCAAGCTTTCTTT
CASSLGVQGIQAFF
>-|12|TRBV30|-|TRBJ2-3
TGTGCCTGGAACAGGGATACAGATACGCAGTATTTT
CAWNRDTDTQYF
>-|15|TRBV30|TRBD1|TRBJ1-5
TGTGCCTGGAGTGTAGCCCAGGGGGGAACTCAGCCCCAGCATTTT
CAWSVAQGGTQPQHF
>-|14|TRBV7-8|-|TRBJ1-1
TGTGCCAGCAGCTTAGTGAGTGAAAACACTGAAGCTTTCTTT
CASSLVSENTEAFF
>-|13|TRBV4-1|-|TRBJ1-1
TGCGCCAGCAGCCCGGGGGTGAACACTGAAGCTTTCTTT
CASSPGVNTEAFF
>few|15|TRBV27|TRBD1|TRBJ1-1
TGTGCCAGCAGTTTATCGAGGACAGGGGGCACTGAAGCTTTCTTT
CASSLSRTGGTEAFF
>-|17|TRBV27|-|TRBJ2-1
TGTGCCAGCAGTTTAAGGAGCGGAGCATCCTCCTACAATGAGCAGTTCTTC
CASSLRSGASSYNEQFF
>-|14|TRBV6-6|-|TRBJ1-1
TGTGCCAGCAGTAACACAGCAATGAACACTGAAGCTTTCTTT
CASSNTAMNTEAFF
>-|14|TRBV6-4|TRBD2|TRBJ2-1
TGTGCCAGCAGTGACCTAGCGGGAGTAGATGAGCAGTTCTTC
CASSDLAGVDEQFF
>-|13|TRBV27|TRBD1|TRBJ1-1
TGTGCCAGCAGCCGACAGGGTTACACTGAAGCTTTCTTT
CASSRQGYTEAFF
>-|17|TRBV30|-|TRBJ1-2
TGTGCCTGGAGTACCTTGTGGCCAGGGGCCCATAACTATGGCTACACCTTC
CAWSTLWPGAHNYGYTF
>-|14|TRBV2|TRBD1|TRBJ1-1
TGTGCCAGCAGCCCGGGACAGGGGGTCACTGAAGCTTTCTTT
CASSPGQGVTEAFF
>few|12|TRBV11-2|-|TRBJ2-7
TGTGCCAGCAGCTTCCCCCGGGGCGAGCAGTACTTC
CASSFPRGEQYF
>-|16|TRBV30|TRBD2|TRBJ2-7
TGTGCCTGGAGTGTAAAGGGACTAGCGGCAACCTACGAGCAGTACTTC
CAWSVKGLAATYEQYF
>-|16|TRBV18|TRBD2|TRBJ2-2
TGTGCCAGCTCACCAAGGACTAGCGGTAACACCGGGGAGCTGTTTTTT
CASSPRTSGNTGELFF
>-|14|TRBV18|TRBD2|TRBJ2-7
TGTGCCAGCTCACCAGGGGGAGGGCACTACGAGCAGTACTTC
CASSPGGGHYEQYF
>-|15|TRBV7-8|TRBD1|TRBJ1-5
TGTGCCAGCAGCTTAGGACAGGGGGATAATCAGCCCCAGCATTTT
CASSLGQGDNQPQHF
>-|13|TRBV6-4|-|TRBJ2-3
TGTGCCAGCAGTGGTTCGGAGACAGATACGCAGTATTTT
CASSGSETDTQYF
>-|15|TRBV30|TRBD1|TRBJ2-1
TGTGCCTGGAGTCAGTGGGGGACAGGGGGCGGTGAGCAGTTCTTC
CAWSQWGTGGGEQFF
>few|15|TRBV19|TRBD2|TRBJ2-5
TGTGCCAGTAGTCAGCTAGCGGGAGGTTCTGAGACCCAGTACTTC
CASSQLAGGSETQYF
>-|17|TRBV2|-|TRBJ2-1
TGTGCCAGCAGGGGGACTTCCTTCGCCAGCTCCTACAATGAGCAGTTCTTC
CASRGTSFASSYNEQFF
>-|16|TRBV6-5|-|TRBJ1-2
TGTGCCAGCAGTTACGGCCAGGGCAAATCGAACTATGGCTACACCTTC
CASSYGQGKSNYGYTF
>-|15|TRBV7-9|TRBD1|TRBJ2-5
TGTGCCAGCAGCTTATCTGGGACAGGGAGCGAGACCCAGTACTTC
CASSLSGTGSETQYF
>few|14|TRBV5-6|TRBD2|TRBJ2-2
TGTGCCAGCAGCTCAAGCGGGAGCACCGGGGAGCTGTTTTTT
CASSSSGSTGELFF
>-|14|TRBV28|-|TRBJ2-7
TGTGCCAGCAGGGGTGTCAGGGTGACCTACGAGCAGTACTTC
CASRGVRVTYEQYF
>-|13|TRBV4-1|-|TRBJ1-3
TGCGCCAGCAGCCAATCCAGGGGAAACACCATATATTTT
CASSQSRGNTIYF
>-|13|TRBV29-1|TRBD1|TRBJ1-1
TGCAGCGTTAAGACAGGGGTTAAAACTGAAGCTTTCTTT
CSVKTGVKTEAFF
>-|15|TRBV28|TRBD1|TRBJ2-2
TGTGCCAGCAGTTTAGCGACAGGGGCGGGCGGGGAGCTGTTTTTT
CASSLATGAGGELFF
>once|17|TRBV19|-|TRBJ2-1
TGTGCCAGTAGTATTACTGGAGGAGCATCGACGGGGAATGAGCAGTTCTTC
CASSITGGASTGNEQFF
>-|15|TRBV9|-|TRBJ1-3
TGTGCCAGCAGCGTAGGACAGTTTCCTGGAAACACCATATATTTT
CASSVGQFPGNTIYF
>-|13|TRBV29-1|-|TRBJ1-2
TGCAGCGTCGAGACTAATTTTAACTATGGCTACACCTTC
CSVETNFNYGYTF
>few|16|TRBV19|TRBD1|TRBJ1-5
TGTGCCAGTAGTCCAGACAGGGGGCTGAGCAATCAGCCCCAGCATTTT
CASSPDRGLSNQPQHF
>-|15|TRBV28|TRBD2|TRBJ2-7
TGTGCCAGCAGTCCTAGCGGGTGGAGCTCCTACGAGCAGTACTTC
CASSPSGWSSYEQYF
>few|15|TRBV5-1|TRBD2|TRBJ2-3
TGCGCCAGCAGCTTTATCCTAGCGGGAGAGCGCACGCAGTATTTT
CASSFILAGERTQYF
>-|13|TRBV2|-|TRBJ1-5
TGTGCCAGCATGAGGGAGGGCAATCAGCCCCAGCATTTT
CASMREGNQPQHF
>-|11|TRBV29-1|-|TRBJ1-4
TGCAGCGTCAGGGGAAATGAAAAACTGTTTTTT
CSVRGNEKLFF
>few|15|TRBV15|TRBD1|TRBJ2-7
TGTGCCACCAGCAGAGTGAGGGACAGGGTTCACGAGCAGTACTTC
CATSRVRDRVHEQYF
>-|14|TRBV27|TRBD2|TRBJ2-3
TGTGCCAGCAGTTTAGGACTAGCAGCAGATACGCAGTATTTT
CASSLGLAADTQYF